These 32 T cell receptor beta chains share one sample of origin, sequenced in a study of T-cell reconstitution after alpha-beta-depleted transplantation in children (dated by TCRdb to 2016 to 2017). Libraries came from PCR. The sample was run on an Illumina HiSeq 2500. TCR library preparation used molecular barcoding, with unique molecular identifiers applied to normalize quantification of the TCRbeta repertoire. TCRdb redid the processing of the public reads, applying fastp at Q25 and MiXCR, and retained in-frame beta chains. Each entry merges the rows of one CDR3 protein and shows their most common DNA and genes. Here the sample has about 640,000 distinct CDR3 sequences; around 17% occur a single time. Clones ranked in the top ten supply 0.9% to 1.2% of the sample. Specimen: PBMCs from the stem cell graft donor, collected from the stem cell graft. The receptors here all came from a human donor who donated a stem cell graft to a child with acute myeloid leukemia.

The V gene is TRBV5-1, the J gene TRBJ2-1, with TRBD2 as a possible D gene (6 bases). Germline loops: CDR1 SGHRS, CDR2 YFSETQ. This CDR3 comprises 21 residues. V was shortened by 3 bases and J by 0 bases, with 28 bases between the two germline ends. The CDR3 DNA is TGCGCCAGCAGCTCTATGGACGTCGGACTGATGTACGGGAGCTCCTACAATGAGCAGTTCTTC. This encodes CASSSMDVGLMYGSSYNEQFF.

There are many counts of this clonotype. V usage is TRBV20-1 and J usage is TRBJ1-6, with a tentative D call TRBD1 (5 bases). With 1 base removed from V and 7 bases from J, the gap between germline ends came to 14 bases. The CDR3 length is 15 residues. Germline CDR1 and CDR2: DFQATT and SNEGSKA (reference sequence). This chain's CDR3 is CSARAQGSRNSPLHF. The CDR3 DNA reads TGCAGTGCTAGAGCTCAGGGTTCTCGCAATTCACCCCTCCACTTT.

This clonotype was seen a few times. The gene calls are TRBV20-1 and TRBJ2-5, with a tentative D call TRBD1 (6 bases). V was shortened by 0 bases and J by 5 bases, with 16 bases between the two germline ends. This CDR3 is built from 15 residues. From germline, CDR1 is DFQATT and CDR2 SNEGSKA (reference sequence). CDR3 sequence reads: CSARDGGLTRETQYF. CDR3 sequence (DNA): TGCAGTGCTAGAGATGGGGGCCTAACCCGGGAGACCCAGTACTTC.

This sequence joins TRBV7-6 and TRBJ2-1; no clear D. V lost 11 bases and J lost 0, with 17 bases in between. The CDR3 is made up of 15 amino acids. Germline CDR1 and CDR2: SGHVS and FNYEAQ. CDR3 bases: TGTGCCTCTCACCAACGGGCAGCCTCCTACAATGAGCAGTTCTTC. It yields the protein CASHQRAASYNEQFF.

This chain's CDR3 is CASSSWTGGYNEQFF. The DNA of the CDR3 is TGTGCCAGCAGCTCCTGGACAGGGGGATACAATGAGCAGTTCTTC. The chain couples TRBV7-8 to TRBJ2-1; 10 nucleotides line up with TRBD1. The trim removed 4 bases at V and 4 bases at J, leaving 4 bases unmatched. Germline loops: CDR1 SGHVS, CDR2 FQNEAQ. This CDR3 region has 15 residues.

This clonotype was recorded many times. The chain has TRBV29-1 and TRBJ1-1; TRBD1 aligns across 8 bases. The J segment lost 4 bases and the V segment lost 5 bases, leaving 6 bases of the junction unmatched. This CDR3 is built from 13 residues. In germline, CDR1 is SQVTM, CDR2 ANQGSEA. The CDR3 bases are TGCAGCGTTACAGGACAGGGCGGCACTGAAGCTTTCTTT. Translated: CSVTGQGGTEAFF.

This clonotype was detected many times. The chain uses TRBV29-1 and TRBJ1-1; D is possibly TRBD1 (5 bases). V was pared by 6 bases and J by 5 bases, with 25 bases between. The V gene's germline CDR1 is SQVTM and CDR2 ANQGSEA. The CDR3 covers 16 residues. This CDR3 reads CSVVPGRARRWTEAFF. CDR3 nucleotides: TGCAGCGTGGTACCAGGCAGGGCCCGGAGGTGGACTGAAGCTTTCTTT. Complete variable domain (other parts from reference TRBV29-1 and TRBJ1-1): SAVISQKPSRDICQRGTSLTIQCQVDSQVTMMFWYRQQPGQSLTLIATANQGSEATYESGFVIDKFPISRPNLTFSTLTVSNMSPEDSSIYLCSVVPGRARRWTEAFFGQGTRLTVV.

The chain couples TRBV4-3 to TRBJ1-5; no clear D gene. The length of the CDR3 is 15 residues. Germline assignment: CDR1 LGHNA and CDR2 YSLEER. Trimming took 4 bases from V and 0 from J, leaving 10 bases between them. The CDR3 region has the DNA TGCGCCAGCAGCCCGACACCGTATAGCAATCAGCCCCAGCATTTT. It encodes CASSPTPYSNQPQHF.

This clonotype was detected only a few times. The rearrangement uses TRBV5-1 and TRBJ2-1, with 7 nucleotides matching TRBD2. The CDR3 runs to 14 residues. Germline V gene sequence: CDR1 SGHRS, CDR2 YFSETQ. V shed 5 bases, J shed 6 bases, and the junction held 8 bases outside the gene matches. The CDR3 region has the DNA TGCGCCAGCAGTCCGGGACTAAATGTCAATGAGCAGTTCTTC. Its protein is CASSPGLNVNEQFF.

This clonotype was found a few times. The chain couples TRBV6-5 to TRBJ1-1; D ambiguous. The CDR3 length is 15 residues. Germline assignment: CDR1 MNHEY and CDR2 SVGAGI. V was clipped by 4 bases and J by 1 base, with 13 bases between them. CDR3 nucleotide sequence: TGTGCCAGCAGTTTACAGCGACCCGAGAACACTGAAGCTTTCTTT. This translates into CASSLQRPENTEAFF.

This clonotype appeared a few times. The chain couples TRBV18 to TRBJ2-7, with D hard to call. Looked up from germline, CDR1 is KGHSH and CDR2 is LQKENI. The CDR3 extends over 13 amino acids. V was clipped by 3 bases and J by 2 bases, with 8 bases between them. The DNA of the CDR3 is TGTGCCAGCTCACCCGACTCAGCCTACGAGCAGTACGTC. Protein sequence: CASSPDSAYEQYV.

This clonotype has more than one count but fewer than ten. This chain joins TRBV4-1 and TRBJ2-1, with 10 bases fitting TRBD1. CDR1 and CDR2 (germline): MGHRA, YSYEKL. The trim removed 3 bases at V and 10 bases at J, leaving 15 bases unmatched. The CDR3 spans 17 residues. In DNA form, the CDR3 reads TGCGCCAGCAGCCAGCGCCCTTCCGGGACAGGGGTCGACGAGCAGTTCTTC. Protein: CASSQRPSGTGVDEQFF.

This clonotype was recorded at least ten times. The chain recombines TRBV6-1 with TRBJ2-3; D perhaps matches TRBD1 (5 bases). Trimming removed 5 bases at V and 6 bases at J, with 12 bases between. The germline CDR1 and CDR2 sequences are MNHNS and SASEGT. This CDR3 spans 13 amino acids. The CDR3 loop is CASSPGHPDTQYF. The CDR3 DNA reads as TGTGCCAGCAGTCCCGGACACCCTGATACGCAGTATTTT.

This clonotype was counted ten times or more. CDR3 sequence reads: CASSFPRVNEQFF. Written as DNA, the CDR3 is TGTGCCAGCAGCTTCCCCAGGGTCAATGAGCAGTTCTTC. The J gene is TRBJ2-1, the V gene TRBV12-3 or TRBV12-4; possible D gene TRBD1, 5 bases. The CDR3 covers 13 residues. Trimming removed 6 bases from V and 6 bases from J, with 12 bases in between.

The chain employs TRBV12-3 or TRBV12-4 and TRBJ1-2; unclear D gene. The V gene lost 5 bases and the J gene lost 1 base, with 14 bases spanning the gap. The CDR3 covers 15 residues. CDR3 DNA: TGTGCCAGCAGTCTATCCCGAGCCCATAACTATGGCTACACCTTC. It translates to CASSLSRAHNYGYTF.

This clonotype was seen at least ten times. V gene TRBV7-3 combines with J gene TRBJ2-1; 11 positions match TRBD2. Germline CDR1 reads SGHTA; CDR2 reads FQGTGA. The ends lost 1 base at V and 10 bases at J; junction bases unmatched: 6. This CDR3 comprises 15 residues. CDR3 region: CASSLNSGGAREQFF. CDR3 bases: TGTGCCAGCAGCTTAAATAGCGGGGGGGCCAGAGAGCAGTTCTTC. Full variable domain (rest looked up from reference TRBV7-3 and TRBJ2-1): GAGVSQTPSNKVTEKGKYVELRCDPISGHTALYWYRQSLGQGPEFLIYFQGTGAADDSGLPNDRFFAVRPEGSVSTLKIQRTERGDSAVYLCASSLNSGGAREQFFGPGTRLTVL.

The chain is built from TRBV7-2 and TRBJ2-5; D remains unclear. CDR1 SGHTA and CDR2 FQGNSA come from the germline V gene. V lost 2 bases, J lost 7 bases, and 11 bases lay in between. This CDR3 region has 13 residues. The CDR3 protein is CASSLSKVGTQYF. DNA for the CDR3: TGTGCCAGCAGCTTATCAAAAGTAGGGACCCAGTACTTC. The full variable domain, completed using reference TRBV7-2 and TRBJ2-5, is GAGVSQSPSNKVTEKGKDVELRCDPISGHTALYWYRQSLGQGLEFLIYFQGNSAPDKSGLPSDRFSAERTGGSVSTLTIQRTQQEDSAVYLCASSLSKVGTQYFGPGTRLLVL.

This clonotype has a handful of counts. The J gene is TRBJ1-1, the V gene TRBV5-1; D might be TRBD1 (6 bases). The CDR3 totals 16 residues. V was pared by 3 bases and J by 6 bases, with 21 bases between. Looked up from germline, CDR1 is SGHRS and CDR2 is YFSETQ. CDR3 sequence (DNA): TGCGCCAGCAGCTGGCCGGACAGAGAGGTGTACTCTGAAGCTTTCTTT. It specifies CASSWPDREVYSEAFF.

This chain joins TRBV15 and TRBJ1-4; 11 nucleotides line up with TRBD1. V dropped 0 bases and J dropped 7; count of bases not matched to a gene: 10. Germline lookup yields CDR1 LNHNV and CDR2 YYDKDF (reference sequence). This CDR3 is built from 18 residues. CDR3 sequence (DNA): TGTGCCACCAGCAGAGATTTAGGACAGGGGGCTCGGGGTGAAAAACTGTTTTTT. It encodes CATSRDLGQGARGEKLFF.

This clonotype appeared many times. The rearrangement joins TRBV12-3 or TRBV12-4 to TRBJ2-3; 11 positions match TRBD2. There are 18 residues in the CDR3. Unmatched junction bases numbered 11, after V lost 6 bases and J lost 0 bases. CDR3 nucleotides: TGTGCCAGCAGCCCTGCTAGCGGGGGGCCCACTAGCACAGATACGCAGTATTTT. Translating gives CASSPASGGPTSTDTQYF.

This clonotype came up a few times. The chain carries TRBV7-9 and TRBJ2-1, with 8 bases that match TRBD1. CDR1 SEHNR and CDR2 FQNEAQ come from the germline V gene (reference sequence). V shed 6 bases, J shed 5 bases, and the junction held 3 bases outside the gene matches. The CDR3 runs to 13 residues. The CDR3 spells CASRQGDDNEQFF. CDR3 nucleotides: TGTGCCAGCAGACAGGGGGACGACAATGAGCAGTTCTTC.

This clonotype was seen repeatedly, ten times or more. This rearrangement joins TRBV20-1 to TRBJ1-1; D remains ambiguous. This CDR3 region has 12 residues. Germline CDR1 reads DFQATT; CDR2 reads SNEGSKA (reference sequence). V was pared by 1 base and J by 1 base, with 4 bases between. The CDR3 region is CSARAENTEAFF. The CDR3 DNA follows: TGCAGTGCTAGAGCCGAGAACACTGAAGCTTTCTTT.

The genes are TRBV24-1 and TRBJ2-5; 8 bases map to TRBD1. The CDR3 loop spans 14 amino acids. Germline lookup yields CDR1 KGHDR and CDR2 SFDVKD. V lost 6 bases to trimming and J lost 1 base; unmatched junction nucleotides: 3. CDR3 residues: CATSLTGGQETQYF. CDR3 DNA sequence: TGTGCCACCAGTCTCACAGGGGGCCAAGAGACCCAGTACTTC.

This clonotype was seen ten or more times. The V call is TRBV12-3 or TRBV12-4, the J call TRBJ2-5, with D maybe TRBD1 (5 bases). V was cut by 6 bases and J by 5 bases, with 13 bases left in between. CDR3 length: 13 amino acids. CDR3 amino acids: CASSKFKGETQYF. For the CDR3, the DNA is TGTGCCAGCAGCAAATTCAAGGGGGAGACCCAGTACTTC.

The rearrangement uses TRBV7-3 and TRBJ2-2, with D tentatively TRBD1 (5 bases). This CDR3 has 12 amino acids. The germline CDR1 and CDR2 sequences are SGHTA and FQGTGA. V was clipped by 10 bases and J by 3 bases, with 9 bases between them. In nucleotides, the CDR3 is TGTGCCATCCTAGGGGACACCGGGGAGCTGTTTTTT. Its translation: CAILGDTGELFF.

The rearrangement joins TRBV20-1 to TRBJ1-2, with D tentatively TRBD1 (6 bases). Germline V gene data show CDR1 as DFQATT and CDR2 as SNEGSKA (reference sequence). CDR3 length: 11 amino acids. Trimming pared 5 bases from V and 8 bases from J, leaving 12 bases between. The CDR3 loop reads CSAAYRDGYTF. CDR3 sequence (DNA): TGCAGTGCTGCCTACAGGGACGGCTACACCTTC.

Turning to this clonotype: Since a much larger clone is just one base distant, this may be a read error. V is TRBV20-1 and J is TRBJ2-5; weak D call: TRBD2 (6 bases). CDR1 and CDR2 (germline): DFQATT, SNEGSKA (reference sequence). The CDR3 length is 13 residues. The CDR3 nucleotides read TGCAGAGCTAGGCGGGGAGCCCGGGAGACCCAGTACTTC. Its protein product is CRARRGARETQYF.

The chain carries TRBV9 and TRBJ2-1, with a weak D call TRBD2 (5 bases). Germline lookup yields CDR1 SGDLS and CDR2 YYNGEE. V was pared by 2 bases and J by 10 bases, with 19 bases between. This CDR3 is built from 15 residues. DNA of the CDR3: TGTGCCAGCAGCGTTGGGCCCTTAAGCGGAGCCGAGCAGTTCTTC. This encodes CASSVGPLSGAEQFF.

This clonotype was found many times. This sequence joins TRBV24-1 and TRBJ1-5, with D uncertain. CDR1 KGHDR and CDR2 SFDVKD come from the germline V gene. Trimming took 4 bases from V and 6 from J, leaving 12 bases between them. The CDR3 consists of 14 residues. The CDR3 nucleotides are TGTGCCACCAGTGACCCCGGGGAAAGTCAGCCCCAGCATTTT. This sequence encodes CATSDPGESQPQHF.

This clonotype was detected a few times. The chain links TRBV7-9 to TRBJ2-5; D is uncertain. V was trimmed by 2 bases and J by 3 bases, leaving 10 bases between them. The CDR3 extends over 14 amino acids. Germline V CDR1 and CDR2: SEHNR, FQNEAQ (reference sequence). CDR3 coding DNA: TGTGCCAGCAGCTTATTTCTGGAAAAAGAGACCCAGTACTTC. Its protein is CASSLFLEKETQYF. The entire variable domain, with the rest obtained from reference TRBV7-9 and TRBJ2-5, is as follows: DTGVSQNPRHKITKRGQNVTFRCDPISEHNRLYWYRQTLGQGPEFLTYFQNEAQLEKSRLLSDRFSAERPKGSFSTLEIQRTEQGDSAMYLCASSLFLEKETQYFGPGTRLLVL.

The rearrangement links TRBV20-1 to TRBJ2-3; 11 bases fit TRBD2. This CDR3 contains 16 residues. Per the germline V gene, CDR1 is DFQATT and CDR2 is SNEGSKA (reference sequence). Unmatched junction bases numbered 6, after V lost 4 bases and J lost 0 bases. CDR3 coding DNA: TGCAGTGCTATCCCGGGACTAGCGGACAGCACAGATACGCAGTATTTT. Translating gives CSAIPGLADSTDTQYF.

The rearrangement links TRBV18 to TRBJ2-7, with 8 bases fitting TRBD1. This CDR3 comprises 15 residues. The ends lost 6 bases at V and 5 bases at J; junction bases unmatched: 12. The germline V gene encodes CDR1 KGHSH and CDR2 LQKENI. The CDR3 nucleotides read TGTGCCAGCTCGCACGCATTCGCGACAGGGGACGAGCAGTACGTC. Its translation: CASSHAFATGDEQYV.